Sequencing of this TCR beta chain was carried out in a study of post-analysis software for immune sequencing data (dated by TCRdb to the mid-2010s). Notes on the research overall: The recorded disease courses included relapsing-remitting, secondary progressive and progressive-relapsing multiple sclerosis, and some patients had no subtype annotation. The multiple sclerosis patient repertoires were compared with 11 previously published healthy control repertoires from donors aged 6 to 25 years. A subset of samples was prepared in parallel using single-end sample barcoding, then pooled and co-amplified after Illumina adapter ligation. Study-level results and caveats: Multiple sclerosis patients had significantly lower normalized Chao1 diversity than controls, a result that suggests substantial peripheral T-cell clonal expansion. Direct clustering with F measure revealed strong co-clustering of samples prepared in the same batch, which led to a batch-effect correction. Significantly higher frequencies in patients than in controls were found for five or six TRBV segments, including TRBV5-6, TRBV5-1 and TRBV20-1. The control group was slightly older than the multiple sclerosis patient group.

This clonotype was observed a handful of times. Its antigen remains unidentified. It has no much larger one-base neighbor in the sample; base qualities were not kept. Spanning cysteine to phenylalanine, the CDR3 consists of 18 amino acids. The only DNA kept is the CDR3, 54 bases in frame from the first base. Trimming removed 5 bases from V and 6 bases from J; the gene matches leave 14 bases unexplained. Per the germline V gene (reference sequence), LGHDT is the CDR1 and YNNKEL is the CDR2. The protocol used for the library was PCR. The sample was run on an Illumina HiSeq 2500. To reduce PCR and sequencing biases, unique molecular identifiers were built into the TCR beta cDNA libraries. Per 1 to 10 million input T cells, roughly 500,000 cDNA molecules were obtained, such that each molecule approximated one T cell. The patient libraries were prepared and sequenced using the same protocol as the earlier healthy control dataset. Samples belonging to the same batch were prepared together, multiplexed and sequenced on a shared HiSeq lane. The paper's processing steps were these. Raw barcoded reads were processed with MIGEC, and single-read molecular identifier groups were discarded before consensus assembly and CDR3 extraction. Clonotype tables were post-analysed with VDJtools, normalizing diversity by down-sampling all datasets to the smallest sample size. In repertoire overlap clustering, CDR3 amino acid sequences, but not nucleotide sequences, were matched to correct batch-related cross-sample contamination. TCRdb reprocessed the public reads (quality trimming at Q25 with fastp, clone calling with MiXCR) and kept in-frame beta chains. Merged by CDR3 protein, the rows form single entries marked with the most common genes and DNA. What appears here as the V and J calls and clone size reflects TCRdb's work, not the paper's. The sample has some 240,000 distinct CDR3 sequences on record, about 38% of them singletons. Around 5.2% of the sample goes to the ten largest clones.

To demonstrate the VDJtools post-analysis software, TCR beta repertoires were profiled from the peripheral blood of roughly 12 young patients with multiple sclerosis. The patients with multiple sclerosis were children and adolescents between about 6 and 17 years of age. Material: blood. This receptor was obtained from a girl between 5 and 17 years old with multiple sclerosis. The rearrangement joined TRBV3-1 to TRBJ2-2, with 11 middle bases fitting TRBD1. The CDR3 reads as follows: CASSSGQGARRSAGELFF. The DNA sequence follows: TGTGCCAGCAGCTCCGGACAGGGGGCGAGGAGGTCCGCCGGGGAGCTGTTTTTT.